The subject of this entry is one TCR beta chain. The antigen is not known. TCRdb's table, derived via immunoSEQ multiplex PCR, lists solely in-frame clones and lacks some. The table includes approximately 62,000 clones, roughly 80% detected once. The data were obtained in a study of lymphopenia after photon versus proton radiotherapy. Study-wide results and limits: Survival link was tested only in deceased patients; proton benefit remains a possibility. Relative stability marked proton patients; photon patients lost diversity and naive cells.

Germline V gene data show CDR1 as LGHNA and CDR2 as YNFKEQ. V was clipped by 4 bases and J by 7 bases; unmatched bases: 10. The CDR3 is 16 amino acids. The clonotype comes from a man in his sixties with pancreatic cancer. This rearrangement joins TRBV4-2 to TRBJ2-1, with 10 bases aligning to TRBD2. Sequenced here: peripheral blood, sampled from a patient treated with proton-based radiotherapy. CDR3: CASSPFSLAGANEQFF. CDR3 nucleotide sequence: TGTGCCAGCAGCCCCTTTAGTCTAGCGGGAGCGAATGAGCAGTTCTTC.